This TCR beta chain appears in the sequencing data of a study of cytomegalovirus exposure and HLA in healthy donors. Study as a whole: The Caucasian-associated ancestry cluster contained 81% of the 300 to 400 genotyped donors. Study-level points and caveats: Based on reports, TCR beta sequences accurately predicted HLA-A and HLA-B alleles for most subjects. The study assumed roughly uniform donor sequencing depth for presence/absence analyses.

With 6 bases removed from V and 4 bases from J, the gap between germline ends came to 12 bases. The CDR3 sequence is 13 residues long. Germline loops: CDR1 MNHNY, CDR2 SVGAGI (reference sequence). Amplification used 60 Vbeta primers and 13 Jbeta primers. Original data processing: In a later analysis, the count reached 75 million to 90 million unique TCR beta chains, with 8.5 million to 14 million shared. Repertoires were generated with immunoSEQ multiplex PCR, while TCRdb's copy carries only in-frame clones and drops some. The DNA gave D and trimming, while V, J and clone size come from that table. The sample shows 170,000 or so clones, 80% of them seen only once. This clone was seen more than once but under ten times. Its antigen is still unknown.

The genes are TRBV6-6 and TRBJ1-1; D may be TRBD1 (6 bases). Material: PBMCs. This sequence was found in a man aged 25 to 40 in good health and CMV-seropositive. CDR3 in amino acids: CASSRRGFTEAFF. In DNA form, the CDR3 reads TGTGCCAGCAGCCGCAGGGGTTTCACTGAAGCTTTCTTT.